Presented here are 4 T cell receptor beta chains from one specimen sequenced in a study of Graves' ophthalmopathy and Graves' hyperthyroidism. Researchers took RNA transcripts and amplified TCR beta CDR3 regions from them. First-round RT-PCR relied on HTBI primers, and a second-round multiplex PCR came next. TCRdb independently ran MiXCR on the multiplex PCR reads; one entry per CDR3 protein. The table shows 660,000 or so distinct CDR3 sequences, with just over 40% occurring only once. The source material was peripheral blood. These receptors were obtained from an adult man with Graves' ophthalmopathy.

This clonotype was seen at least ten times. This chain uses TRBV20-1 with TRBJ2-5, with D unresolved. This CDR3 has 12 amino acids. Trimming shortened V by 1 base and J by 2 bases, and 5 bases separated the two germline ends. Germline V gives CDR1 DFQATT, CDR2 SNEGSKA (reference sequence). The CDR3: CSARVSQETQYF. CDR3 sequence (DNA): TGCAGTGCTAGAGTGTCTCAAGAGACCCAGTACTTC.

The chain combines TRBV7-2 with TRBJ1-3; unclear D gene. The length of the CDR3 is 16 residues. V lost 7 bases, J lost 8 bases, and 24 bases lay in between. The germline V gene encodes CDR1 SGHTA and CDR2 FQGNSA. CDR3: CASTFLADGGWDTIYF. The CDR3 coding sequence is TGTGCCAGCACCTTCCTAGCGGACGGAGGCTGGGACACCATATATTTT.

The chain recombines TRBV15 with TRBJ2-1; D not certain. The germline V gene has CDR1 LNHNV and CDR2 YYDKDF (reference sequence). The CDR3 sequence is 16 residues long. V dropped 0 bases and J dropped 10 bases, with 19 bases sitting between them. CDR3 sequence: CATSRDLSPLPSEQFF. CDR3 DNA sequence: TGTGCCACCAGCAGAGATCTCTCCCCTCTACCATCCGAGCAGTTCTTC.

In its sample, this clonotype was seen once. CDR3 DNA: TGCAGCGTTGAAAGGGGCCAGGGGACAGATACGCAGTATTTT. This encodes CSVERGQGTDTQYF. The chain has TRBV29-1 and TRBJ2-3; tentative D call: TRBD1 (6 bases). In germline, CDR1 is SQVTM, CDR2 ANQGSEA. CDR3 size: 14 residues. V shed 2 bases and J shed 3 bases, with 12 bases lying between them.